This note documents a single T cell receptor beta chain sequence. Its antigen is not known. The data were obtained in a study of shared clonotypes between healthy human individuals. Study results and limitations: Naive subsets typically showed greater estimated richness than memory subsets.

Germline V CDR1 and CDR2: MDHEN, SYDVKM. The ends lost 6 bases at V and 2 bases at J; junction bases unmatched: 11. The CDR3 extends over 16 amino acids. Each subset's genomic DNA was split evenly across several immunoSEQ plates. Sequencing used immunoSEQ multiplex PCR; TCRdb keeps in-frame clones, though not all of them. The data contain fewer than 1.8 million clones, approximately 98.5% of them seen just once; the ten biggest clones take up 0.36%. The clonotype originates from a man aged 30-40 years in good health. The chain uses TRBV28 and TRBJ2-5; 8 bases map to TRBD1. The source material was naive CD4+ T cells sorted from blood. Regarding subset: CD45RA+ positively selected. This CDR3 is CASSNQDRVYQETQYF. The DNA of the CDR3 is TGTGCCAGCAGCAATCAGGACAGGGTCTATCAAGAGACCCAGTACTTC.